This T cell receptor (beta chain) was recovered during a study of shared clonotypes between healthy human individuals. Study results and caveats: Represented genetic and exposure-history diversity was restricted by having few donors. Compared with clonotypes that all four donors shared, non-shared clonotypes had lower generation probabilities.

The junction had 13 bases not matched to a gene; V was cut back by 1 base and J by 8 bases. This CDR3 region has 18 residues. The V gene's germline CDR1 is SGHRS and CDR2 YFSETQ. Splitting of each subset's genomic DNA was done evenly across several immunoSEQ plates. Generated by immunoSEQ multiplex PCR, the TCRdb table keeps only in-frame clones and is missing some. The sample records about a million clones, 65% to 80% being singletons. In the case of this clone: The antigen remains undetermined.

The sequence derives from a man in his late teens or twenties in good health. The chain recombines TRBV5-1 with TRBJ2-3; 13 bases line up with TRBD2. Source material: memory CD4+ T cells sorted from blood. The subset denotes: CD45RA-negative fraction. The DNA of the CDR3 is TGCGCCAGCAGCTTGAGGCAACGGGGACTAGCGGGAAAGGGTACGCAGTATTTT. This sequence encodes CASSLRQRGLAGKGTQYF.